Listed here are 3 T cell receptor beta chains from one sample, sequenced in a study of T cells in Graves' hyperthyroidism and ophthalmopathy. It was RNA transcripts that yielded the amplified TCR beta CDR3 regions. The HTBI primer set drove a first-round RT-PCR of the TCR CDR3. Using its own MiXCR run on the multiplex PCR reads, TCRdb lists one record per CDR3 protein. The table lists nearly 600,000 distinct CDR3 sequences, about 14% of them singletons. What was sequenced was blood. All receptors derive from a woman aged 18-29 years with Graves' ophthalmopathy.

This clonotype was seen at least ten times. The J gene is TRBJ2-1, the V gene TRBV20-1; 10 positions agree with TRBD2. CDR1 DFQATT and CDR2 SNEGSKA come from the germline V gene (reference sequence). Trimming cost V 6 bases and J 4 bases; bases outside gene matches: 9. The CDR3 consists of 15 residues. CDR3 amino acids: CSASSGTSVYNEQFF. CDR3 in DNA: TGCAGTGCGAGCTCCGGGACTAGCGTTTACAATGAGCAGTTCTTC.

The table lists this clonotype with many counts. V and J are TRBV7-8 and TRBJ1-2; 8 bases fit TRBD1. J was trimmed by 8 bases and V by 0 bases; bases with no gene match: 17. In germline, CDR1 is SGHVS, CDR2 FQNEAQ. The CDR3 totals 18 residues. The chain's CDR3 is CASSLAQDRAGEYRGYTF. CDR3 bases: TGTGCCAGCAGCTTAGCTCAGGACAGGGCGGGAGAATATAGAGGCTACACCTTC.

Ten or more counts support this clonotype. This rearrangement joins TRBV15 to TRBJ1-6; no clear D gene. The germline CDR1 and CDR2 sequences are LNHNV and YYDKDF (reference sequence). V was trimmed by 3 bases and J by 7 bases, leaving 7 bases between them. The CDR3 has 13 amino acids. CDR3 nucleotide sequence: TGTGCCACCAGCAGTAATGTGAATTCACCCCTCCACTTT. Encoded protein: CATSSNVNSPLHF.